The present T cell receptor beta chain was sequenced within a study of shared clonotypes between healthy human individuals. About the research overall: Three plates each covered CD4 naive and memory; CD8 naive two, CD8 memory one.

A CD45RA-negative memory subset and a CD45RA+ naive subset were separated from the CD4+ cells. Profiled with immunoSEQ multiplex PCR; TCRdb holds only in-frame clones, not every one. The sample holds hundreds of thousands of clones, 74% seen once. The V end lost 0 bases, the J end lost 5 bases, and 4 bases lay between the germline ends. Germline CDR1 is SGHVS and CDR2 is FNYEAQ. CDR3 length equals 13 residues. For this clone: No antigen is known for it.

Findings and limits, study-wide: Rarefaction showed that sequencing of sorted subsets was incomplete (despite large depth). Generally, naive subsets (rather than memory subsets) showed larger estimated richness.

This sequence originates from a man aged 25-40 years in good health. The sequenced sample consisted of memory CD4+ T cells sorted from blood. The subset: CD45RA-negative fraction. This rearrangement joins TRBV7-6 to TRBJ2-2; D is unclear. The CDR3 reads CASSLALTGELFF. The CDR3 nucleotides read TGTGCCAGCAGCTTAGCGCTGACCGGGGAGCTGTTTTTT.